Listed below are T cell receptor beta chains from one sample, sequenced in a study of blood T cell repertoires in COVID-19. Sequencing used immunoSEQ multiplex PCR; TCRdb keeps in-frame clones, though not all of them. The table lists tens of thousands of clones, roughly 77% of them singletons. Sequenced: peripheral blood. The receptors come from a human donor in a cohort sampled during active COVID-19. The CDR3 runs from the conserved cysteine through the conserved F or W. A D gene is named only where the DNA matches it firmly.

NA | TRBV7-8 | CASSSRRFAYYEQYF
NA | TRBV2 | CASSAGTGYRLAGTNEQFF
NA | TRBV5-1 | CASSLGLAVEQFF
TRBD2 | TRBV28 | CASMGGKYTGELFF
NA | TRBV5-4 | CASSYGLSGSTYF
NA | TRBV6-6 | CASSPNRVGSARFLAKNIQYF
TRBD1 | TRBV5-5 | CASNTGGQGGGNEQFF
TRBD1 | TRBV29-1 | CSGGQWNTGELFF
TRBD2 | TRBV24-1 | CATANSGGYEQYF
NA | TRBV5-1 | CASHFGGASSYNEQFF
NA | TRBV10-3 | CAISESRGAFF
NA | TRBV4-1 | CASSHAGGIANVPYEQYF
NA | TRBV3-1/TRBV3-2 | CASSQETGYSPLHF
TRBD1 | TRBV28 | CASSLWTGGSTEAFF
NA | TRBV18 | CASSKPGDSYEQYF
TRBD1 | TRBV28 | CASSPGTGNTGELFF
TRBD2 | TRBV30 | CAWSDGLAGGVF
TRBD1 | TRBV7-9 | CASSTPSGTGDEQYF
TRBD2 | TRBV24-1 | CATSNGREGTSGELFF
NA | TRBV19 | CASNPQGRASNQPQHF
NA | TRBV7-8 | CASSSQAGTEYGYTF
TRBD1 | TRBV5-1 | CASHSGTGDATNEKLFF
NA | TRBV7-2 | CASSFLTGGHSYEQYF
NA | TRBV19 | CASSTTGTLSYEQYF
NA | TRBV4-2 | CASSQDGDTSYEQYF
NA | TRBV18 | CASSAPGVYEQYF
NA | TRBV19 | CASRYSTYNEQFF
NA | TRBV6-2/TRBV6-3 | CASSYSQEGADTQYF
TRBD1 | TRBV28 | CASRATGTGAGTIYF
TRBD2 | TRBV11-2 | CASSATGLAPEQYF
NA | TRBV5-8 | CASSIYAGTGDTGELFF
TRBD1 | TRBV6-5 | CASSYSRDSTLSEQYF
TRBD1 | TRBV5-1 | CASRPTGAGDSPLHF
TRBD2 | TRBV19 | CASRLAGEVGTDTQYF
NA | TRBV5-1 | CASSPSGHSNYGYTF
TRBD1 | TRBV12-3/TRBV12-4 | CASSPDRDARF
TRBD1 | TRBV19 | CASMAGLGQGRNEQFF
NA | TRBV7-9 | CASSSLEFYNEQFF
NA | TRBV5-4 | CASSLYGSSYEQYF
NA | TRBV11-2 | CASRAAGTPFYEQYF
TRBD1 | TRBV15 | CATSREGTGSGQETQYF
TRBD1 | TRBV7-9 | CASSVSGGEADTQYF
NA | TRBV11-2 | CASSPLRWVADPTQYF
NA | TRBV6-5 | CASSYSQVTDTQYF
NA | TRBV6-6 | CASSLRGGQYF